This TCR beta chain comes out of a study of response to subunit inactivated influenza vaccine. TCRdb re-analysed the RT-PCR reads in MiXCR, keeping a single row per CDR3 protein. The sample holds about half a million distinct CDR3 sequences; about 25% are singletons and the top ten take 1.5% to 2%. J lost 2 bases, V lost 0 bases, and 3 bases had no gene match. The germline gives CDR1 DFQATT, CDR2 SNEGSKA (reference sequence). The CDR3 has 15 residues. The clonotype comes from a man aged 50-60 years who received an inactivated influenza vaccine. This specimen consisted of CD4+ T cells sorted from PBMCs, obtained approximately 5 days after vaccination. The gene calls are TRBV20-1 and TRBJ2-4, with 8 bases lining up with TRBD1. CDR3: CSARETGVTKNIQYF. The CDR3 DNA sequence: TGCAGTGCTAGAGAGACAGGGGTAACCAAAAACATTCAGTACTTC.